This is a list of T cell receptor beta chains from one sample in a study of beta chain features in type 1 diabetes. Using immunoSEQ multiplex PCR, the repertoire was profiled, and TCRdb retains in-frame clones only, with some absent. The sample holds about 300,000 clones, 7.5% to 9.5% seen once. Sample: central memory CD4+ T cells from blood. The receptor source for this set is a woman aged 18-30 years in good health. The conserved cysteine and the conserved F or W are not part of the CDR3 here. The D gene is left open where the match is weak.

cdr3_aa d_call j_call v_call
ASSGDRSLPGTGELF TRBD1 TRBJ2-2 TRBV9
ASSLGYDYGYT . TRBJ1-2 TRBV7-2
ASSAPGQGFGYT TRBD1 TRBJ1-2 TRBV19
AIREGAAANTGELF . TRBJ2-2 TRBV10-3
ASSPQGQGRRGYT TRBD1 TRBJ1-2 TRBV7-2
ASSSRVSNQPQH . TRBJ1-5 TRBV6-5
ASSPGLRDGFYEQY . TRBJ2-7 TRBV7-4
ASSSKQGMGYNEQF . TRBJ2-1 TRBV13
AWSLFSSGNTIY . TRBJ1-3 TRBV30
ASSHPGLAGGSTDTQY TRBD2 TRBJ2-3 TRBV4-3
ASSPRSSSNEKLF . TRBJ1-4 TRBV18
ASGSFNEQF . TRBJ2-1 TRBV5-1
AWSVQGNQPQH . TRBJ1-5 TRBV30
ASSFSSREDGYT . TRBJ1-2 TRBV7-2
ASSLTGTAGANVLT TRBD1 TRBJ2-6 TRBV5-4
AWSPGTGSAIAKNIQY TRBD1 TRBJ2-4 TRBV30
ASSYRQGWRETQY . TRBJ2-5 TRBV10-3
ASSGGSWSSYNEQF . TRBJ2-1 TRBV21-1
ASSLEGDYGYT . TRBJ1-2 TRBV5-1
ASGKRDRNIEAF TRBD1 TRBJ1-1 TRBV6-5
ASRDRRSNQPQH . TRBJ1-5 TRBV2
ASSLDRDYGYT TRBD1 TRBJ1-2 TRBV7-3
ASSPRRDRNTEAF TRBD1 TRBJ1-1 TRBV18
ASSFYTGSSYNEQF . TRBJ2-1 TRBV5-6
ASSLGGVNDIQY . TRBJ2-4 TRBV7-7
ATSRDRGDGYT . TRBJ1-2 TRBV15
ASSLDSIRTGANVLT . TRBJ2-6 TRBV11-2
ASSLGSSGANTGELF TRBD2 TRBJ2-2 TRBV5-1
ASSKLGTSYEAF . TRBJ1-1 TRBV27
ASSKPDRGNENIQY TRBD1 TRBJ2-4 TRBV19
ASSLRQGATQPQH TRBD1 TRBJ1-5 TRBV5-6
ASSSRTEAF . TRBJ1-1 TRBV5-8